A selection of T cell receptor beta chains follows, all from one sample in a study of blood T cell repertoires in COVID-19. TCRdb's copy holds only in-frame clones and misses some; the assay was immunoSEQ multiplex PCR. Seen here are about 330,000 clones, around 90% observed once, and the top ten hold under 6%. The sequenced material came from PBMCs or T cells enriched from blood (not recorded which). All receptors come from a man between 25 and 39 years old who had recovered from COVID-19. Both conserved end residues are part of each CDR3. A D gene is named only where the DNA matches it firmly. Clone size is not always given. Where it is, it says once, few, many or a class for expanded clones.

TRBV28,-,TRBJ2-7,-,CASSLFQGIRTYEQYF,TGTGCCAGCAGTTTATTTCAGGGAATCCGCACCTACGAGCAGTACTTC
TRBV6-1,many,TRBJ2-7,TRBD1,CASSDGTDTSVQYF,TGTGCCAGCAGTGACGGGACAGACACCTCCGTGCAGTACTTC
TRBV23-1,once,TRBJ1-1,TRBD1,CASSQSGQGGLNTEAFF,TGCGCCAGCAGTCAATCAGGGCAGGGGGGATTGAACACTGAAGCTTTCTTT
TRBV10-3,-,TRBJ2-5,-,CAISEASETQYF,TGTGCCATCAGTGAAGCCTCGGAGACCCAGTACTTC
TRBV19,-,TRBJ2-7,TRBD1,CASSIAPQGAYEQYF,TGTGCCAGTAGTATAGCCCCTCAGGGGGCCTACGAGCAGTACTTC
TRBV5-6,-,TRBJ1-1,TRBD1,CASSSPGQGALAFF,TGTGCCAGCAGCTCCCCGGGACAGGGGGCATTGGCTTTCTTT
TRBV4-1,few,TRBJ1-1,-,CASSPREGRGTEAFF,TGCGCCAGCAGCCCCCGAGAGGGGAGGGGGACTGAAGCTTTCTTT
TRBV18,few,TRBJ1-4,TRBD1,CASRDSGNEKLFF,TGTGCCAGCCGGGACAGCGGAAATGAAAAACTGTTTTTT
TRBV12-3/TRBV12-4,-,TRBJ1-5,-,CARRLHQPQHF,TGTGCCAGAAGACTCCATCAGCCCCAGCATTTT
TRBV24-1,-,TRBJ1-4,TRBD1,CATSDHRDRAEKLFF,TGTGCCACCAGTGACCATCGGGACAGGGCTGAAAAACTGTTTTTT
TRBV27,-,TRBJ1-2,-,CASSYRSRNYGYTF,TGTGCCAGCAGTTATCGATCGCGTAACTATGGCTACACCTTC
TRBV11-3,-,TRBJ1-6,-,CASSADLDSPLHF,TGTGCCAGCAGCGCCGACTTGGATTCACCCCTCCACTTT
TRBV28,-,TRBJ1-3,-,CTSAPRISGNTIYF,TGTACCAGCGCTCCCAGGATCTCTGGAAACACCATATATTTT
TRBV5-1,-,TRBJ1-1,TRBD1,CASSFDRGLDRNTEAFF,TGCGCCAGCAGCTTCGACAGGGGGCTAGATCGGAACACTGAAGCTTTCTTT
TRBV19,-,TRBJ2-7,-,CASSLKAGSYEQYF,TGTGCCAGTAGCCTGAAGGCCGGGTCCTACGAGCAGTACTTC
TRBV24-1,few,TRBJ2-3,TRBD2,CATSDPPSGGTDTQYF,TGTGCCACCAGTGATCCCCCTAGCGGGGGCACAGATACGCAGTATTTT
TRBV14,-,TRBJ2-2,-,CASSSTPGIRGTGELFF,TGTGCCAGCAGCAGCACACCGGGCATAAGGGGCACCGGGGAGCTGTTTTTT